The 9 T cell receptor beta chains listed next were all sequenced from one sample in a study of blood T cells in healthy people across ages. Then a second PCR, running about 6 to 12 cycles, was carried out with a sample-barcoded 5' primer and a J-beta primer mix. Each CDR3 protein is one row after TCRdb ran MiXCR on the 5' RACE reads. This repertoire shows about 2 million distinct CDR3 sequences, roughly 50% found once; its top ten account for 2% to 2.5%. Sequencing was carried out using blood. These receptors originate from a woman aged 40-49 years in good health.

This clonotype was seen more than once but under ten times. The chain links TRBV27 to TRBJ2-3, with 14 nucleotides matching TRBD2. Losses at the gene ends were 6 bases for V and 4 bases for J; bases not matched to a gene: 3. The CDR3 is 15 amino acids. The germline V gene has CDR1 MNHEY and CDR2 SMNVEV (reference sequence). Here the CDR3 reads CASSQTSGRADTQYF. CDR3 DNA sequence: TGTGCCAGCAGCCAGACTAGCGGGAGGGCAGATACGCAGTATTTT.

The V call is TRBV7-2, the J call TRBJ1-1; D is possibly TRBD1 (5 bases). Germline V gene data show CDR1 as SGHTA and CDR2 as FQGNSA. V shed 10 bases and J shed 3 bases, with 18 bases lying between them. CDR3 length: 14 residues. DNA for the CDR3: TGTGCCATCAGGGAATCTTCGCTGGACACTGAAGCTTTCTTT. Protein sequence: CAIRESSLDTEAFF.

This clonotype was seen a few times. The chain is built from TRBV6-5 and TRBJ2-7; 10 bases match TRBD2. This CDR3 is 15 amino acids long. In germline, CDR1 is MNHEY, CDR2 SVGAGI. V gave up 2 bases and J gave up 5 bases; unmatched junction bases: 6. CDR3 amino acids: CASSYPGTSVHEQYF. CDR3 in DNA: TGTGCCAGCAGTTACCCGGGGACTAGCGTCCACGAGCAGTACTTC.

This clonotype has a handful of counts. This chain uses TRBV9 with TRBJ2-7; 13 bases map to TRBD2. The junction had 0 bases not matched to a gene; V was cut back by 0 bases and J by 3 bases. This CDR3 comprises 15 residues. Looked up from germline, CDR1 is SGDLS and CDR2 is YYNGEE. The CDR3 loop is CASSVGTSGGYEQYF. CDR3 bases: TGTGCCAGCAGCGTAGGGACTAGCGGGGGCTACGAGCAGTACTTC.

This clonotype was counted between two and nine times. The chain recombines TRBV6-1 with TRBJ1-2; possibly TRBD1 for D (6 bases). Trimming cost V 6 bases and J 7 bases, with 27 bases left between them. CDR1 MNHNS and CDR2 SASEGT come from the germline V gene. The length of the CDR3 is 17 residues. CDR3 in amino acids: CASSSTRDNIRSRGYTF. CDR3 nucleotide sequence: TGTGCCAGCAGCTCTACCCGGGACAATATCAGGAGCCGTGGCTACACCTTC.

The chain's CDR3 is CASSLAGVVIPTDTQYF. The CDR3 DNA sequence: TGCGCCAGCAGCTTGGCAGGTGTCGTAATACCCACAGATACGCAGTATTTT. The chain couples TRBV5-1 to TRBJ2-3; no definite D call. The CDR3 contains 17 residues. The V and J ends lost 0 bases and 2 bases respectively, with 16 bases between them. Per the germline V gene, CDR1 is SGHRS and CDR2 is YFSETQ. The whole variable domain, filled in from reference TRBV5-1 and TRBJ2-3, reads KAGVTQTPRYLIKTRGQQVTLSCSPISGHRSVSWYQQTPGQGLQFLFEYFSETQRNKGNFPGRFSGRQFSNSRSEMNVSTLELGDSALYLCASSLAGVVIPTDTQYFGPGTRLTVL.

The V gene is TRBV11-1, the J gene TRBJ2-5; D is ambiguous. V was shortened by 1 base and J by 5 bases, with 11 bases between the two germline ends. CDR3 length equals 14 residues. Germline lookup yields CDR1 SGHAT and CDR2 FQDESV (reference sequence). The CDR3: CASSLVVGSETQYF. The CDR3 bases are TGTGCCAGCAGCTTAGTGGTGGGTAGTGAGACCCAGTACTTC.

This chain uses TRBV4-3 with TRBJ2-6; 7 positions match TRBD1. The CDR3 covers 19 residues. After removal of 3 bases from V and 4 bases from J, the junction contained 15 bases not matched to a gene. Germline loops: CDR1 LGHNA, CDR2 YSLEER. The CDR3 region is CASSHPKETGVLGANVLTF. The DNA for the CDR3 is TGCGCCAGCAGCCACCCAAAGGAAACAGGGGTGCTGGGGGCCAACGTCCTGACTTTC.

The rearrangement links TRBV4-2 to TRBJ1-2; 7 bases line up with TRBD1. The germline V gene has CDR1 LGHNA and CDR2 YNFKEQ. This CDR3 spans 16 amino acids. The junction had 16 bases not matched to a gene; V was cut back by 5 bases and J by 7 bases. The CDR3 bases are TGTGCCAGCAGCAAAAAGATTATTACAGGGGAGGTTGGCTACACCTTC. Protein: CASSKKIITGEVGYTF.